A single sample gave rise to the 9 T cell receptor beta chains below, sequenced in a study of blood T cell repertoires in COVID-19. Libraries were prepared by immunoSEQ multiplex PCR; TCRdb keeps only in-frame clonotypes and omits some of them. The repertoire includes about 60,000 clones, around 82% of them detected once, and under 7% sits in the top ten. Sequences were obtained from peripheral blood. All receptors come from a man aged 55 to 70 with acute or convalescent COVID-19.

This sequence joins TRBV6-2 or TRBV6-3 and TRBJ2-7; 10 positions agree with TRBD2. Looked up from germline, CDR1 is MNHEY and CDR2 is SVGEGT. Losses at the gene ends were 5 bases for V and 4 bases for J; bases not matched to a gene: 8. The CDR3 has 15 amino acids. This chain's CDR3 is CASSPSSGGVYEQYV. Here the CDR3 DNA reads TGTGCCAGCAGTCCGAGCAGCGGGGGGGTGTACGAGCAGTACGTC.

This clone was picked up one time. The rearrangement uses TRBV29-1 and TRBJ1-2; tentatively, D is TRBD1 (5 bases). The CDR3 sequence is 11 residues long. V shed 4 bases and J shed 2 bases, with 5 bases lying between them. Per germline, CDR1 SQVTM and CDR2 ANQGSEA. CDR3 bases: TGCAGCGTTGGACAGAACTATGGCTACACCTTC. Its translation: CSVGQNYGYTF.

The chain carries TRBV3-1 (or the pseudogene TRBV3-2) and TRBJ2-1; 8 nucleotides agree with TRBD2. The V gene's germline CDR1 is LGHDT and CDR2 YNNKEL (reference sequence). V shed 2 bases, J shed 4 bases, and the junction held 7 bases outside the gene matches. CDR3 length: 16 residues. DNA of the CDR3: TGTGCCAGCAGCCAAATGAGCGGGGGCCGATACAATGAGCAGTTCTTC. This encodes CASSQMSGGRYNEQFF.

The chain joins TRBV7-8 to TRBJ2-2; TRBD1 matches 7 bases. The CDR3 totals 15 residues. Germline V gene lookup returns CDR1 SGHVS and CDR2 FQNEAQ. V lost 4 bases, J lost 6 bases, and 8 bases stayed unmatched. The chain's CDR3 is CASSSWDRTAGELFF. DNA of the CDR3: TGTGCCAGCAGCTCTTGGGACAGAACGGCCGGGGAGCTGTTTTTT. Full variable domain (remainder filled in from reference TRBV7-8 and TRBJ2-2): GAGVSQSPRYKVAKRGQDVALRCDPISGHVSLFWYQQALGQGPEFLTYFQNEAQLDKSGLPSDRFFAERPEGSVSTLKIQRTQQEDSAVYLCASSSWDRTAGELFFGEGSRLTVL.

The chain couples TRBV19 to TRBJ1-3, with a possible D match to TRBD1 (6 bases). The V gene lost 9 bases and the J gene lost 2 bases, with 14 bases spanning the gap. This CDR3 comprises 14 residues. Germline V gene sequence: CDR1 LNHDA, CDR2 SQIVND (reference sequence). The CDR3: CASLPDRTGNTIYF. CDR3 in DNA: TGTGCCAGCCTTCCCGACAGGACTGGAAACACCATATATTTT. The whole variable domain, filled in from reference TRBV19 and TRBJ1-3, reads DGGITQSPKYLFRKEGQNVTLSCEQNLNHDAMYWYRQDPGQGLRLIYYSQIVNDFQKGDIAEGYSVSREKKESFPLTVTSAQKNPTAFYLCASLPDRTGNTIYFGEGSWLTVV.

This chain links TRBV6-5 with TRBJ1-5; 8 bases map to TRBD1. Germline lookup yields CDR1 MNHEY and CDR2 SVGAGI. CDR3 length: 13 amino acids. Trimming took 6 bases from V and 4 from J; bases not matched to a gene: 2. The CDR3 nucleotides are TGTGCCAGCAGAGACAGGGGTAATCAGCCCCAGCATTTT. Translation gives CASRDRGNQPQHF.

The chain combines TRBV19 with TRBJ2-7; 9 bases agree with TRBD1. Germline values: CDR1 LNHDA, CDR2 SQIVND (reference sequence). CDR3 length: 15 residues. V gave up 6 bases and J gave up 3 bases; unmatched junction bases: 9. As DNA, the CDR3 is TGTGCCAGTAGGAACACAGGGGGCGCGGACTACGAGCAGTACTTC. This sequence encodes CASRNTGGADYEQYF.

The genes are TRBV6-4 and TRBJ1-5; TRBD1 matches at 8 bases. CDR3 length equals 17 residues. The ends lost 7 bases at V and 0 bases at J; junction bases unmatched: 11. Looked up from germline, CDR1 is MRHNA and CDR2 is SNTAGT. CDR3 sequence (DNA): TGTGCCAGCATCTACAGGCAGGGGGCAAATAGCAATCAGCCCCAGCATTTT. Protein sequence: CASIYRQGANSNQPQHF.

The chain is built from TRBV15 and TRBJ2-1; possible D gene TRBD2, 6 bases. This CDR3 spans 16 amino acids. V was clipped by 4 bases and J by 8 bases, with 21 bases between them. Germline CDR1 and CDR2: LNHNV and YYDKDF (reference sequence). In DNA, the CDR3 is TGTGCCACCAGCACCTACGGGGGACCATCCAACCATGAGCAGTTCTTC. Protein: CATSTYGGPSNHEQFF.